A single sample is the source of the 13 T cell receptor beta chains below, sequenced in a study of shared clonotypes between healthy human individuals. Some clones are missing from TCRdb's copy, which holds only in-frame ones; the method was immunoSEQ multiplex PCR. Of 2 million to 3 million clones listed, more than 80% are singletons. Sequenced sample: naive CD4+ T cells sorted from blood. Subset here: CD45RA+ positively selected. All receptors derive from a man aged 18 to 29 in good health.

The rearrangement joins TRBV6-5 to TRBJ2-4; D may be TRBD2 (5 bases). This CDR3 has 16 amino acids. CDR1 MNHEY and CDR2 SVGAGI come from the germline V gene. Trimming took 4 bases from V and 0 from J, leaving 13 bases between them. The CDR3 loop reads CASSSPFGIAKNIQYF. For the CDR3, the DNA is TGTGCCAGCAGTTCCCCGTTCGGGATAGCCAAAAACATTCAGTACTTC.

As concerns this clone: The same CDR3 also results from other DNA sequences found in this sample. DNA for the CDR3: TGCGCCAGCAGCTTGCGGGGGGCCCAAGAGACCCAGTACTTC. Protein product: CASSLRGAQETQYF. V is TRBV5-1 and J is TRBJ2-5; TRBD2 might be the D (7 bases). Per germline, CDR1 SGHRS and CDR2 YFSETQ. The CDR3 runs 14 residues. V shed 1 base and J shed 1 base, with 8 bases lying between them. Together with reference TRBV5-1 and TRBJ2-5, the CDR3 gives the full variable domain: KAGVTQTPRYLIKTRGQQVTLSCSPISGHRSVSWYQQTPGQGLQFLFEYFSETQRNKGNFPGRFSGRQFSNSRSEMNVSTLELGDSALYLCASSLRGAQETQYFGPGTRLLVL.

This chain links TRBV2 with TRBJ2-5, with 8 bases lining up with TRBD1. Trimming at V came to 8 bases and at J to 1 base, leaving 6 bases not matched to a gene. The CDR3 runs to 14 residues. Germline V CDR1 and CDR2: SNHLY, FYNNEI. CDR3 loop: CASGGTGFQETQYF. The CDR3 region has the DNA TGTGCCAGCGGGGGGACAGGATTCCAAGAGACCCAGTACTTC. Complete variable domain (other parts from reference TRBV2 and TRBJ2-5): EPEVTQTPSHQVTQMGQEVILRCVPISNHLYFYWYRQILGQKVEFLVSFYNNEISEKSEIFDDQFSVERPDGSNFTLKIRSTKLEDSAMYFCASGGTGFQETQYFGPGTRLLVL.

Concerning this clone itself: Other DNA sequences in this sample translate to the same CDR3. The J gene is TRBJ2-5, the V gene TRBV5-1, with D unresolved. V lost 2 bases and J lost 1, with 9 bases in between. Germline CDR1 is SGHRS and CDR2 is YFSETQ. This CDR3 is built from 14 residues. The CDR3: CASSLNGFQETQYF. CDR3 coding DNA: TGCGCCAGCAGCTTAAACGGATTCCAAGAGACCCAGTACTTC. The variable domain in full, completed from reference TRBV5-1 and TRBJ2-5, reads KAGVTQTPRYLIKTRGQQVTLSCSPISGHRSVSWYQQTPGQGLQFLFEYFSETQRNKGNFPGRFSGRQFSNSRSEMNVSTLELGDSALYLCASSLNGFQETQYFGPGTRLLVL.

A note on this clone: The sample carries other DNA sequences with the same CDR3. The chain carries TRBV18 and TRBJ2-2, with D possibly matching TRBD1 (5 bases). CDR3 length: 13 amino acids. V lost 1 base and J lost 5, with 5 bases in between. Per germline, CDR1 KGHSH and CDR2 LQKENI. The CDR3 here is CASSPQGTGELFF. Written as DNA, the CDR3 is TGTGCCAGCTCACCACAGGGGACCGGGGAGCTGTTTTTT.

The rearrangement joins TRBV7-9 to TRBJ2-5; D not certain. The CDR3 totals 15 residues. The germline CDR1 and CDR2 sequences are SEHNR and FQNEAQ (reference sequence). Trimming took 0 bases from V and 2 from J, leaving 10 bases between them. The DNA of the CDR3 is TGTGCCAGCAGCTTAGCGCTTACAGAACAAGAGACCCAGTACTTC. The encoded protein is CASSLALTEQETQYF.

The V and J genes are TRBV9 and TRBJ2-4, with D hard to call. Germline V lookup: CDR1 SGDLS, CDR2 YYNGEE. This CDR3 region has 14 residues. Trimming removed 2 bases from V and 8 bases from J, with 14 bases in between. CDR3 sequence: CASSVRAQTDIQYF. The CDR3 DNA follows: TGTGCCAGCAGCGTTCGGGCTCAAACGGACATTCAGTACTTC.

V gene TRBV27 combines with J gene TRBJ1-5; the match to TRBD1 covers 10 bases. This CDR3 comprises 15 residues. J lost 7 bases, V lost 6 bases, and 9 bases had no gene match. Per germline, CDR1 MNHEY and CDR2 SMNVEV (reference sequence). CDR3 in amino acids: CASRAGTGAGQPQHF. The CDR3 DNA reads TGTGCCAGCAGAGCCGGGACAGGGGCGGGACAGCCCCAGCATTTT.

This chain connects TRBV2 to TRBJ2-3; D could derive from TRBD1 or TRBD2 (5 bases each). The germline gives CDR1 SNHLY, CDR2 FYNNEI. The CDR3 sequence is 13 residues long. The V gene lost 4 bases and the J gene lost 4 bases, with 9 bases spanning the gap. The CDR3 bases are TGTGCCAGCAGTGGACAGAGGGCAGATACGCAGTATTTT. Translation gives CASSGQRADTQYF.

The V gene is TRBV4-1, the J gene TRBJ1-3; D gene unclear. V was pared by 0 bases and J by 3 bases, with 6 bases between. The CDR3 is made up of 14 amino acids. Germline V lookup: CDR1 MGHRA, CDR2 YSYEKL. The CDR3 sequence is CASSQDGLGNTIYF. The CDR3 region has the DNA TGCGCCAGCAGCCAAGACGGCCTTGGAAACACCATATATTTT.

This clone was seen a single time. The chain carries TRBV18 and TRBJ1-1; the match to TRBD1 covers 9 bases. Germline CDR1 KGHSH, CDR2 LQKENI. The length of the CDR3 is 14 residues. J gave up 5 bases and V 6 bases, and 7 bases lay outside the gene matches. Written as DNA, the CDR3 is TGTGCCAGCTCCCGGGGACAGGGCAAGACTGAAGCTTTCTTT. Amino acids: CASSRGQGKTEAFF.

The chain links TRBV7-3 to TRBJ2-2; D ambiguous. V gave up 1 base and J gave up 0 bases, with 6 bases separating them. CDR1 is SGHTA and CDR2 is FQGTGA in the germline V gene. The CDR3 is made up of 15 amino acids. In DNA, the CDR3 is TGTGCCAGCAGCTTAATGCCAGCGAACACCGGGGAGCTGTTTTTT. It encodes CASSLMPANTGELFF.

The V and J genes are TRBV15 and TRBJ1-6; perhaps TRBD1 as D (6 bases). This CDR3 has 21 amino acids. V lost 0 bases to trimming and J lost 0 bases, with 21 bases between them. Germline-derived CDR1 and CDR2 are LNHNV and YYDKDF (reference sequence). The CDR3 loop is CATSRDLYIAGESSYNSPLHF. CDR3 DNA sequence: TGTGCCACCAGCAGAGATCTTTATATCGCAGGGGAGTCCTCCTATAATTCACCCCTCCACTTT.